The 20 T cell receptor beta chains presented below share a single source sample, sequenced in a study of regulatory T cells in long-lasting Graves disease (dated by TCRdb to the early 2020s). Read against the paper, the sample's time point label means: persistent/refractory GD, antithyroid drugs over 5 years with positive TRAb. RNA was extracted from PBMCs in TRIzol for both TCR sequencing and RNA sequencing. Library preparation used multiplex PCR. TCRdb names Illumina HiSeq 4000 as the instrument used. iRepertoire HTBI primers and Arm-PCR amplification of CDR3 regions were used to construct TCR beta libraries. TCRdb applied fastp at Q25 and MiXCR to the public reads, then kept only in-frame beta chains. When rows share a CDR3 protein, they turn into one entry using the most common DNA and genes. This sample gives a few hundred thousand distinct CDR3 sequences in total; around 24% of them show up just once. The ten largest clones add up to roughly 28% of the sample.

This material consisted of peripheral blood mononuclear cells (PBMCs), taken when the disease was refractory, from a patient treated with antithyroid drugs. These receptor sequences come from a female donor with Graves disease.

The chain recombines TRBV5-1 with TRBJ1-1; 8 positions agree with TRBD1. This CDR3 spans 14 amino acids. Looked up from germline, CDR1 is SGHRS and CDR2 is YFSETQ. J gave up 6 bases and V 4 bases, and 8 bases lay outside the gene matches. The chain's CDR3 is CASSLTQGAAEAFF. The CDR3 DNA is TGCGCCAGCAGCCTGACTCAGGGGGCAGCTGAAGCTTTCTTT.

This clonotype appeared a few times. V gene TRBV19 combines with J gene TRBJ2-1; 8 bases match TRBD2. The CDR3 contains 13 residues. Germline V lookup: CDR1 LNHDA, CDR2 SQIVND (reference sequence). Trimming removed 7 bases from V and 4 bases from J; junction bases left unmatched: 3. CDR3 amino acids: CASKVAGYNEQFF. The CDR3 DNA follows: TGTGCCAGTAAAGTAGCGGGGTACAATGAGCAGTTCTTC.

This clonotype was recorded at least ten times. The V call is TRBV28, the J call TRBJ2-7; TRBD2 might be the D (5 bases). CDR1 MDHEN and CDR2 SYDVKM come from the germline V gene. Trimming stripped 7 bases from V and 2 bases from J, with 9 bases between. The CDR3 spans 12 residues. The CDR3 nucleotides are TGTGCCAGCAAGCGGAGACCCTACGAGCAGTACTTC. It yields the protein CASKRRPYEQYF.

V usage is TRBV7-9 and J usage is TRBJ2-2; D gene unclear. With 7 bases removed from V and 7 bases from J, the gap between germline ends came to 10 bases. The CDR3 covers 12 residues. CDR1 is SEHNR and CDR2 is FQNEAQ in the germline V gene (reference sequence). The DNA of the CDR3 is TGTGCCAGCACCGGATTTCGCGGGGAGCTGTTTTTT. Its protein product is CASTGFRGELFF.

This clonotype showed up many times. This sequence joins TRBV7-8 and TRBJ1-6; no clear D gene. The CDR3 sequence is 15 residues long. Germline CDR1 reads SGHVS; CDR2 reads FQNEAQ. Trimming pared 5 bases from V and 5 bases from J, leaving 13 bases between. The CDR3 loop reads CASSQTGFDNSPLHF. The CDR3 DNA is TGTGCCAGCAGCCAGACGGGGTTCGATAATTCACCCCTCCACTTT. The variable domain in full, completed from reference TRBV7-8 and TRBJ1-6, reads GAGVSQSPRYKVAKRGQDVALRCDPISGHVSLFWYQQALGQGPEFLTYFQNEAQLDKSGLPSDRFFAERPEGSVSTLKIQRTQQEDSAVYLCASSQTGFDNSPLHFGNGTRLTVT.

This clonotype was seen more than once but under ten times. This chain uses TRBV3-1 with TRBJ2-2, with a possible D match to TRBD2 (6 bases). Deletions cut 0 bases from V and 4 bases from J, with 15 bases between. The germline V gene has CDR1 LGHDT and CDR2 YNNKEL (reference sequence). The CDR3 loop spans 17 amino acids. The CDR3 coding sequence is TGTGCCAGCAGCCAAGAGGGAGGCCTCGTTCGCACCGGGGAGCTGTTTTTT. As protein: CASSQEGGLVRTGELFF.

This clonotype occurred many times. The V gene is TRBV6-1, the J gene TRBJ1-1, with 8 bases aligning to TRBD1. Germline lookup yields CDR1 MNHNS and CDR2 SASEGT. This CDR3 region has 15 residues. After removal of 6 bases from V and 0 bases from J, the junction contained 6 bases not matched to a gene. The CDR3 coding sequence is TGTGCCAGCAGCCTCACAGGGGGGATGAACACTGAAGCTTTCTTT. Translated, it gives CASSLTGGMNTEAFF.

In its sample, this clonotype was seen many times. The CDR3 coding sequence is TGTGCCAGCAGTCAATCGGGTGGACAGCCCCAGCATTTT. Protein product: CASSQSGGQPQHF. The chain is built from TRBV2 and TRBJ1-5; D gene ambiguous. The ends were cut back, 5 bases at V and 7 bases at J, with 12 bases in the middle. Germline assignment: CDR1 SNHLY and CDR2 FYNNEI. This CDR3 is 13 amino acids long.

The V and J genes are TRBV6-1 and TRBJ2-4, with 9 bases identical to TRBD1. The V gene end was trimmed by 5 bases and the J gene end by 4 bases; junction bases not matched to a gene: 6. The CDR3 length is 15 residues. Germline V gives CDR1 MNHNS, CDR2 SASEGT. CDR3 sequence: CASSRQGGSKNIQYF. Here the CDR3 DNA reads TGTGCCAGCAGTAGACAGGGGGGGAGTAAAAACATTCAGTACTTC.

This clonotype turned up a few times. The rearrangement links TRBV20-1 to TRBJ1-2, with TRBD1 as a possible D gene (5 bases). The CDR3 sequence is 13 residues long. Deletions cut 6 bases from V and 5 bases from J, with 16 bases between. CDR1 and CDR2 (germline): DFQATT, SNEGSKA (reference sequence). The CDR3 DNA is TGCAGTGCCTCGGGACCCGGAAGTTATGGCTACACCTTC. Protein sequence: CSASGPGSYGYTF.

This clonotype has only one observation. Given a much more abundant clone one base away, this may be a read error. Because it lacks the conserved phenylalanine or tryptophan at the end, this CDR3 is likely a read error. The chain carries TRBV20-1 and TRBJ2-7; D is unclear. Deletions cut 1 base from V and 1 base from J, with 8 bases between. Germline V CDR1 and CDR2: DFQATT, SNEGSKA (reference sequence). The length of the CDR3 is 13 residues. CDR3 nucleotide sequence: TGCAGTGCTAGAGTAACGACTTCCTACGAGCAGTACCTC. Its protein product is CSARVTTSYEQYL.

Concerning this clonotype: Mismatch with germline at one junction end may stem from a read error. This chain joins TRBV3-1 and TRBJ1-1; D perhaps matches TRBD1 (6 bases). CDR1 is LGHDT and CDR2 is YNNKEL in the germline V gene (reference sequence). CDR3 length equals 14 residues. CDR3 in amino acids: CASSRSDSLVEASF. Written as DNA, the CDR3 is TGTGCCAGCAGCCGTTCGGACAGCCTAGTTGAAGCTTCCTTT.

This clonotype was seen more than once but under ten times. The chain's CDR3 is CSARVLTGTFNTEAFF. The DNA of the CDR3 is TGCAGTGCTAGAGTGCTCACCGGGACATTCAACACTGAAGCTTTCTTT. This chain uses TRBV20-1 with TRBJ1-1; perhaps TRBD1 as D (6 bases). Trimming took off 1 base at V and 2 bases at J, with 17 bases between the two ends. The CDR3 has 16 residues. Per the germline V gene, CDR1 is DFQATT and CDR2 is SNEGSKA (reference sequence).

V is TRBV7-6 and J is TRBJ2-4, with TRBD2 as a possible D gene (6 bases). Germline loops: CDR1 SGHVS, CDR2 FNYEAQ. V was clipped by 2 bases and J by 6 bases, with 23 bases between them. This CDR3 has 18 residues. The CDR3 loop reads CASSLLSPGLAERNIQYF. CDR3 nucleotide sequence: TGTGCCAGCAGCTTATTGTCGCCCGGGTTAGCGGAGAGAAACATTCAGTACTTC.

This clonotype was observed a few times. The chain couples TRBV6-4 to TRBJ2-3; 12 bases agree with TRBD2. The trim removed 6 bases at V and 3 bases at J, leaving 4 bases unmatched. CDR1 is MRHNA and CDR2 is SNTAGT in the germline V gene. The CDR3 is 15 residues long. Here the CDR3 reads CASSPLAGGTDTQYF. CDR3 DNA sequence: TGTGCCAGCAGCCCACTAGCGGGAGGAACAGATACGCAGTATTTT.

This clonotype was counted only a few times. The gene calls are TRBV11-2 and TRBJ2-7; D unresolved. V shed 8 bases and J shed 4 bases, with 6 bases lying between them. The CDR3 is 10 residues long. CDR1 is SGHAT and CDR2 is FQNNGV in the germline V gene. As DNA, the CDR3 is TGTGCCAGCGGATTTTACGAGCAGTACTTC. Its translation is CASGFYEQYF.

This chain joins TRBV19 and TRBJ1-5, with D perhaps TRBD1 (6 bases). CDR1 and CDR2 (germline): LNHDA, SQIVND (reference sequence). V was clipped by 5 bases and J by 2 bases, with 16 bases between them. This CDR3 has 16 amino acids. CDR3 coding DNA: TGTGCCAGTAGTCTCAACAGGGCTGGTGGCAATCAGCCCCAGCATTTT. Amino acids: CASSLNRAGGNQPQHF. Looking up the rest from reference TRBV19 and TRBJ1-5 gives the full variable domain: DGGITQSPKYLFRKEGQNVTLSCEQNLNHDAMYWYRQDPGQGLRLIYYSQIVNDFQKGDIAEGYSVSREKKESFPLTVTSAQKNPTAFYLCASSLNRAGGNQPQHFGDGTRLSIL.

The rearrangement links TRBV27 to TRBJ1-5; D not resolved. The CDR3 is made up of 16 amino acids. The germline V and J ends were trimmed by 0 bases and 3 bases, with 12 bases remaining between them. From germline, CDR1 is MNHEY and CDR2 SMNVEV (reference sequence). The CDR3 coding sequence is TGTGCCAGCAGTTTATCATTTCCCGGCGCCAATCAGCCCCAGCATTTT. It encodes CASSLSFPGANQPQHF.

The chain carries TRBV5-1 and TRBJ1-3; D is uncertain. Trimming took off 0 bases at V and 2 bases at J, with 12 bases between the two ends. CDR1 is SGHRS and CDR2 is YFSETQ in the germline V gene. The CDR3 is 16 residues long. CDR3 region: CASSLVEGVTGNTIYF. The CDR3 DNA reads as TGCGCCAGCAGCTTGGTGGAGGGAGTTACTGGAAACACCATATATTTT.

This clonotype was seen a few times. V is TRBV14 and J is TRBJ1-2; D ambiguous. The CDR3 runs to 15 residues. V lost 6 bases, J lost 2 bases, and 16 bases lay in between. Per germline, CDR1 SGHDN and CDR2 FVKESK. The CDR3 is CASSQRKGLNYGYTF. The CDR3 DNA reads TGTGCCAGCAGTCAAAGGAAAGGGTTGAACTATGGCTACACCTTC.